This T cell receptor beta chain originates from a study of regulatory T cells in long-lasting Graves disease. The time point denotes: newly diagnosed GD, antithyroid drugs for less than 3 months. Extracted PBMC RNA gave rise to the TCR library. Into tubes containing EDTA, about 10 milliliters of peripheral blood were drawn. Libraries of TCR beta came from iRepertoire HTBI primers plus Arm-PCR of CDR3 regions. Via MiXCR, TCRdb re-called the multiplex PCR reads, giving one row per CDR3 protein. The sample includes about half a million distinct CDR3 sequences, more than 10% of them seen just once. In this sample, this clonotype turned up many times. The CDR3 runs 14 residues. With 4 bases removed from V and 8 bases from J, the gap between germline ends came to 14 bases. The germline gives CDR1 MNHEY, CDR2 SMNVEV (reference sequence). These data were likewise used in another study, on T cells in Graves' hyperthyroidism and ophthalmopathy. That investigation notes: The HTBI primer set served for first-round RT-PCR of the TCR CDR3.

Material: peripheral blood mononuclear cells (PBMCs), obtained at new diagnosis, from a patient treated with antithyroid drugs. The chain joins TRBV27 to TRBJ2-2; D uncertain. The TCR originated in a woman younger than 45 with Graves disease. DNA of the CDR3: TGTGCCAGCAGTTCTATTCCTCGCGCGGGGGAGCTGTTTTTT. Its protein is CASSSIPRAGELFF.